This T cell receptor (beta chain) appears in the sequencing data of a study of neurological immune-mediated disorders. Study-wide points: TCR clonal expansion peaked in HTLV-1-associated myelopathy patients and was lowest in multiple sclerosis patients.

Synthesis of cDNA was accomplished via 5'RACE employing 10-nucleotide random UMIs. TCRdb reprocessed the 5' RACE reads via MiXCR and lists one record per CDR3 protein. The top ten clones hold about 10% of a sample with about 59,000 distinct CDR3 sequences, about 12% of them seen once. This clonotype was found many times. Its antigen is unidentified. Deletions cut 2 bases from V and 10 bases from J, with 15 bases between. The CDR3 length is 14 residues. Unsorted libraries were prepared from 2 million PBMCs that had been stored at -80 C. This receptor was identified in a woman aged 55 to 70 with HTLV-1-associated myelopathy (HAM/TSP). Material for sequencing was PBMCs. The gene calls are TRBV12-3 or TRBV12-4 and TRBJ2-1; TRBD2 is a possible D gene (5 bases). The DNA of the CDR3 is TGTGCCAGCAGTTTATCAGCTACCTCGGGAGAGCAGTTCTTC. Its protein product is CASSLSATSGEQFF.